This T cell receptor beta chain derives from a study of blood T cell repertoires in COVID-19. Study-wide background: In each case, the material was cDNA or gDNA derived from T cells, B-cell-depleted T cells, or PBMCs.

After removal of 5 bases from V and 2 bases from J, the junction contained 9 bases not matched to a gene. From germline, CDR1 is SGHTA and CDR2 FQGTGA. The CDR3 covers 16 residues. Sequencing was performed with immunoSEQ multiplex PCR; in TCRdb, only in-frame clones are kept and a portion is missing. Of about 200,000 clones listed, 88% were seen once; the top ten hold around 1.5%. The specimen was peripheral blood. The TCR sequence derives from a man between 18 and 35 years old with active or convalescent COVID-19. This chain uses TRBV7-3 with TRBJ1-3, with 7 bases matching TRBD1. CDR3 region: CASSTLQGFTGNTIYF. The DNA for the CDR3 is TGTGCCAGCAGCACCCTACAGGGGTTTACTGGAAACACCATATATTTT.